This TCR beta chain was obtained from a study of blood T cell repertoires in COVID-19. In the source study's methods: It was from reference gene primer amplification that nucleated cell counts were estimated. Profiling relied on immunoSEQ multiplex PCR, and the TCRdb table lists in-frame clones only, not all of them. V, J and clone size derive from that table, while D and trimming were established from the DNA sequence. The sample contains about 75,000 clones, 75% to 85% of which appear only once. V shed 6 bases and J 5 bases; nucleotides not matched to a gene: 7. In germline, CDR1 is MNHEY, CDR2 SVGAGI. The CDR3 contains 15 residues.

This sequence joins TRBV6-5 and TRBJ1-2; 12 bases agree with TRBD1. The TCR sequence derives from a woman between 50 and 59 years old with acute or convalescent COVID-19. The sequencing input was peripheral blood. Here the CDR3 DNA reads TGTGCCAGCAGCCTTACGGGACAGGGGGCGTATGGCTACACCTTC. It translates to CASSLTGQGAYGYTF.